This entry lists 30 T cell receptor beta chains sequenced from one sample in a study of response to subunit inactivated influenza vaccine. Each CDR3 protein gets one entry after TCRdb re-called the RT-PCR reads with MiXCR. Found here are about 190,000 distinct CDR3 sequences, over 13% of them singletons; the top ten hold roughly 25%. The sequences come from CD8+ T cells sorted from PBMCs, collected about 5 days after vaccination. The origin of the receptors is a man aged 45-65 years who received an inactivated influenza vaccine.

A few counts support this clonotype. The chain is built from TRBV12-3 or TRBV12-4 and TRBJ2-5; D is perhaps TRBD2 (5 bases). This CDR3 has 12 residues. Trimming removed 7 bases from V and 4 bases from J, with 10 bases in between. DNA of the CDR3: TGTGCCAGCACGGAGGACCGAGAGACCCAGTACTTC. Translated, it gives CASTEDRETQYF.

V and J are TRBV12-3 or TRBV12-4 and TRBJ2-1, with 7 nucleotides matching TRBD2. The J segment lost 9 bases and the V segment lost 3 bases, leaving 14 bases of the junction unmatched. The CDR3 totals 16 residues. The CDR3 loop reads CASSLTWASGIGEQFF. As DNA, the CDR3 is TGTGCCAGCAGTTTGACCTGGGCTAGCGGTATCGGTGAGCAGTTCTTC.

This clonotype was detected a few times. CDR3 sequence: CASSDREPGTQYF. CDR3 in DNA: TGTGCCAGCAGTGACAGGGAGCCCGGGACCCAGTACTTC. The rearrangement joins TRBV12-3 or TRBV12-4 to TRBJ2-5; 7 bases fit TRBD1. V gave up 5 bases and J gave up 7 bases; unmatched junction bases: 7. The CDR3 is made up of 13 amino acids.

This clonotype showed up many times. This chain joins TRBV27 and TRBJ2-3; no firm D call. Germline CDR1 MNHEY, CDR2 SMNVEV (reference sequence). CDR3 size: 13 residues. Trimming stripped 1 base from V and 2 bases from J, with 4 bases between. In nucleotides, the CDR3 is TGTGCCAGCAGTTTATTAACCACAGATACGCAGTATTTT. Amino acids: CASSLLTTDTQYF.

The rearrangement links TRBV10-1 to TRBJ2-7; TRBD1 agrees at 8 bases. Germline V CDR1 and CDR2: WNHNN, SYGVQD (reference sequence). The CDR3 is made up of 16 amino acids. V trimming: 5 bases; J trimming: 6 bases; junction bases outside the gene matches: 15. This CDR3 is CASSRDRSHPFSEQYF. The CDR3 DNA follows: TGCGCCAGCAGTCGGGACAGGTCCCATCCTTTCTCCGAGCAGTACTTC.

This rearrangement joins TRBV14 to TRBJ2-1; D may be TRBD1 (5 bases). V was trimmed by 4 bases and J by 2 bases, leaving 15 bases between them. CDR1 is SGHDN and CDR2 is FVKESK in the germline V gene. This CDR3 is built from 16 residues. The CDR3 region has the DNA TGTGCCAGCAGCCCCTTGGCAGGGTGGGCCTACAATGAGCAGTTCTTC. Translated, it gives CASSPLAGWAYNEQFF.

The rearrangement joins TRBV21-1 to TRBJ2-7; the table's TRBD1 call for D was not verified on the DNA. TRBV21-1 is described as a pseudogene. This CDR3 has 17 amino acids. As DNA, the CDR3 is TGTGCCAGCAGCTCCCGGCGTGGGGGGGAAAGCTCCTACGAGCAGTACTTC. Protein product: CASSSRRGGESSYEQYF.

This clonotype was picked up a small number of times. This rearrangement joins TRBV5-1 to TRBJ1-1; TRBD1 matches at 7 bases. Per the germline V gene, CDR1 is SGHRS and CDR2 is YFSETQ. Trimming took 3 bases from V and 7 from J; bases not matched to a gene: 6. The CDR3 extends over 13 amino acids. DNA of the CDR3: TGCGCCAGCAGCTCGACAGGGTACGGTGAAGCTTTCTTT. It yields the protein CASSSTGYGEAFF.

The chain carries TRBV9 and TRBJ1-4; possible D gene TRBD1, 5 bases. From germline, CDR1 is SGDLS and CDR2 YYNGEE. The CDR3 is 15 residues long. V was cut by 0 bases and J by 3 bases, with 9 bases left in between. CDR3 nucleotides: TGTGCCAGCAGCGTAGGAGGGGCGCCTAATGAAAAACTGTTTTTT. Amino acids: CASSVGGAPNEKLFF.

This clonotype was counted only a few times. The CDR3 region is CASSLAGTGNEQFF. In DNA, the CDR3 is TGTGCCAGCAGCTTAGCCGGGACAGGGAATGAGCAGTTCTTC. The chain joins TRBV7-2 to TRBJ2-1, with 9 bases fitting TRBD1. CDR1 SGHTA and CDR2 FQGNSA come from the germline V gene. The V and J ends lost 0 bases and 7 bases, in that order; junction bases with no gene match: 1. This CDR3 comprises 14 residues.

In DNA form, the CDR3 reads TGTGCCAGCAGTTACTCGTGGGGACTAGCGGTCCCCGTAAAAGATACGCAGTATTTT. Protein: CASSYSWGLAVPVKDTQYF. This chain joins TRBV6-2 or TRBV6-3 and TRBJ2-3, with 11 bases matching TRBD2. The CDR3 runs to 19 residues. J lost 5 bases, V lost 0 bases, and 13 bases had no gene match. Germline V gives CDR1 MNHEY, CDR2 SVGEGT.

The chain combines TRBV2 with TRBJ1-5; D is unresolved. Germline lookup yields CDR1 SNHLY and CDR2 FYNNEI. The length of the CDR3 is 14 residues. Trimming cost V 3 bases and J 5 bases, with 11 bases left between them. The CDR3 sequence is CASSDPGWHQPQHF. The CDR3 DNA follows: TGTGCCAGCAGTGACCCCGGGTGGCATCAGCCCCAGCATTTT.

This clonotype was counted a few times. V and J are TRBV12-3 or TRBV12-4 and TRBJ1-2; D may be TRBD1 (5 bases). The CDR3 is 15 amino acids. V was clipped by 2 bases and J by 5 bases, with 15 bases between them. In DNA form, the CDR3 reads TGTGCCAGCAGTTTAACTCCCGGGACGCCGTATGGCTACACCTTC. Translation: CASSLTPGTPYGYTF.

This clonotype was detected only a few times. This rearrangement joins TRBV28 to TRBJ1-6; D not certain. V lost 9 bases to trimming and J lost 7 bases, with 13 bases between them. From germline, CDR1 is MDHEN and CDR2 SYDVKM. This CDR3 comprises 13 residues. This chain's CDR3 is CASDRSPNSPLHF. The CDR3 nucleotides read TGTGCCAGTGATAGATCGCCGAATTCACCCCTCCACTTT. Complete variable domain (other parts from reference TRBV28 and TRBJ1-6): DVKVTQSSRYLVKRTGEKVFLECVQDMDHENMFWYRQDPGLGLRLIYFSYDVKMKEKGDIPEGYSVSREKKERFSLILESASTNQTSMYLCASDRSPNSPLHFGNGTRLTVT.

The J gene is TRBJ2-7, the V gene TRBV14, with 10 nucleotides matching TRBD1. V lost 2 bases, J lost 2 bases, and 3 bases stayed unmatched. The CDR3 runs 15 residues. The germline gives CDR1 SGHDN, CDR2 FVKESK. The DNA of the CDR3 is TGTGCCAGCAGCCAATTCGGACAGGGGGCCTACGAGCAGTACTTC. It specifies CASSQFGQGAYEQYF.

This chain joins TRBV6-1 and TRBJ1-1, with TRBD1 identical over 7 bases. The CDR3 is 15 amino acids. With V trimmed by 6 bases and J by 1 base, 8 bases remained unmatched. CDR1 is MNHNS and CDR2 is SASEGT in the germline V gene. The CDR3 reads CASSRDSAPNTEAFF. CDR3 in DNA: TGTGCCAGCAGCCGGGACAGTGCCCCGAACACTGAAGCTTTCTTT.

This clonotype appeared a few times. The chain couples TRBV6-1 to TRBJ2-1; TRBD2 matches at 14 bases. This CDR3 has 15 amino acids. Trimming at V came to 5 bases and at J to 10 bases, leaving 7 bases not matched to a gene. Germline V gene lookup returns CDR1 MNHNS and CDR2 SASEGT. The CDR3 sequence is CASSPGTSGSGEQFF. The CDR3 bases are TGTGCCAGCAGTCCCGGGACTAGCGGGAGTGGGGAGCAGTTCTTC.

Ten or more counts support this clonotype. The chain couples TRBV7-9 to TRBJ2-2; D gene uncertain. The CDR3 loop spans 12 amino acids. Germline CDR1 reads SEHNR; CDR2 reads FQNEAQ (reference sequence). Trimming stripped 2 bases from V and 8 bases from J, with 6 bases between. CDR3 amino acids: CASSLYGGELFF. Here the CDR3 DNA reads TGTGCCAGCAGCTTATACGGAGGGGAGCTGTTTTTT.

Ten or more counts support this clonotype. CDR3 sequence: CASTGGTGDYGYTF. CDR3 DNA sequence: TGCGCCAGCACGGGCGGGACAGGCGACTATGGCTACACCTTC. The V gene is TRBV4-3, the J gene TRBJ1-2; 8 bases are a match to TRBD1. The CDR3 is 14 residues long. Germline V gene sequence: CDR1 LGHNA, CDR2 YSLEER. J was trimmed by 3 bases and V by 7 bases; bases with no gene match: 7.

This clonotype was seen at least ten times. CDR3 loop: CASSWGAGELFF. As DNA, the CDR3 is TGTGCCAGCAGTTGGGGCGCCGGGGAGCTGTTTTTT. The chain carries TRBV7-9 and TRBJ2-2, with D maybe TRBD1 (5 bases). This CDR3 region has 12 residues. CDR1 is SEHNR and CDR2 is FQNEAQ in the germline V gene (reference sequence). Between the trimmed V and J ends, which lost 6 bases and 6 bases, there was a span of 8 bases.

This clonotype has more than one count but fewer than ten. This chain uses TRBV6-5 with TRBJ2-2, with 7 bases fitting TRBD2. The junction had 13 bases not matched to a gene; V was cut back by 2 bases and J by 4 bases. The CDR3 length is 18 residues. Per the germline V gene, CDR1 is MNHEY and CDR2 is SVGAGI. The CDR3 loop is CASSYGGEGEERTGELFF. Written as DNA, the CDR3 is TGTGCCAGCAGTTACGGGGGGGAGGGCGAGGAACGCACCGGGGAGCTGTTTTTT.

This clonotype has at least ten counts. The chain is built from TRBV9 and TRBJ1-1; D gene uncertain. V was shortened by 0 bases and J by 4 bases, with 13 bases between the two germline ends. The CDR3 has 15 amino acids. The germline gives CDR1 SGDLS, CDR2 YYNGEE. Written as DNA, the CDR3 is TGTGCCAGCAGCGTAGGTAGGGCGCCGGGCACTGAAGCTTTCTTT. Amino acid sequence: CASSVGRAPGTEAFF.

The sample holds a few counts of this clonotype. V usage is TRBV19 and J usage is TRBJ1-1; D remains unclear. This CDR3 region has 13 residues. The V end was cut by 5 bases, the J end by 3 bases, with 10 bases between. The germline V gene has CDR1 LNHDA and CDR2 SQIVND (reference sequence). Written as DNA, the CDR3 is TGTGCCAGTAGTCTCCTTTGGGACACTGAAGCTTTCTTT. Translated: CASSLLWDTEAFF.

V gene TRBV6-2 or TRBV6-3 combines with J gene TRBJ1-1; tentative D call: TRBD1 (5 bases). Deletions cut 5 bases from V and 4 bases from J, with 8 bases between. This CDR3 spans 12 amino acids. CDR1 is MNHEY, CDR2 SVGEGT, per germline. The CDR3, as DNA: TGTGCCAGCAGTCTACAGGTCACTGAAGCTTTCTTT. Its protein is CASSLQVTEAFF.

This clonotype was seen ten or more times. The chain uses TRBV25-1 and TRBJ1-6, with unresolved D. This CDR3 comprises 12 residues. Germline V gives CDR1 MGHDK, CDR2 SYGVNS. V lost 9 bases, J lost 0 bases, and 3 bases lay in between. CDR3 nucleotides: TGTGCCAGTAGCTCCTATAATTCACCCCTCCACTTT. It specifies CASSSYNSPLHF.

The V call is TRBV7-9, the J call TRBJ2-1, with 10 bases matching TRBD1. The germline CDR1 and CDR2 sequences are SEHNR and FQNEAQ (reference sequence). With 0 bases clipped from V and 8 bases from J, the junction kept 4 bases outside the gene matches. This CDR3 comprises 15 residues. CDR3 loop: CASSLAGQGIDEQFF. CDR3 in DNA: TGTGCCAGCAGCTTAGCGGGACAGGGGATCGATGAGCAGTTCTTC.

Here the CDR3 DNA reads TGTGCCAGCAGTTTTCAGGCCCCCTTCTCCGGGGAGCTGTTTTTT. Translated, it gives CASSFQAPFSGELFF. The genes are TRBV28 and TRBJ2-2; no reliable D call. Germline V CDR1 and CDR2: MDHEN, SYDVKM. Between the trimmed V and J ends, which lost 3 bases and 6 bases, there was a span of 14 bases. The CDR3 covers 15 residues.

This clonotype was recorded many times. This sequence joins TRBV29-1 and TRBJ2-3, with TRBD2 identical over 11 bases. Germline V gene sequence: CDR1 SQVTM, CDR2 ANQGSEA. CDR3 length: 16 residues. V shed 2 bases, J shed 0 bases, and the junction held 4 bases outside the gene matches. For the CDR3, the DNA is TGCAGCGTTGAAATGTTAGCGGGGGGGAGCACAGATACGCAGTATTTT. It translates to CSVEMLAGGSTDTQYF.

The V call is TRBV28, the J call TRBJ2-2; 8 nucleotides agree with TRBD1. The CDR3 is 15 residues long. J gave up 1 base and V 10 bases, and 8 bases lay outside the gene matches. Per the germline V gene, CDR1 is MDHEN and CDR2 is SYDVKM. For the CDR3, the DNA is TGTGCCACCCAGTTTGGACAGGGGAACACCGGGGAGCTGTTTTTT. It is translated as CATQFGQGNTGELFF.

The chain combines TRBV4-1 with TRBJ2-5; 12 bases fit TRBD2. J lost 5 bases, V lost 4 bases, and 8 bases had no gene match. The CDR3 extends over 16 amino acids. Germline V gene lookup returns CDR1 MGHRA and CDR2 YSYEKL. CDR3 nucleotide sequence: TGCGCCAGCAGCCGGACTAGCGGGGCCCGAGGGGAGACCCAGTACTTC. It translates to CASSRTSGARGETQYF.